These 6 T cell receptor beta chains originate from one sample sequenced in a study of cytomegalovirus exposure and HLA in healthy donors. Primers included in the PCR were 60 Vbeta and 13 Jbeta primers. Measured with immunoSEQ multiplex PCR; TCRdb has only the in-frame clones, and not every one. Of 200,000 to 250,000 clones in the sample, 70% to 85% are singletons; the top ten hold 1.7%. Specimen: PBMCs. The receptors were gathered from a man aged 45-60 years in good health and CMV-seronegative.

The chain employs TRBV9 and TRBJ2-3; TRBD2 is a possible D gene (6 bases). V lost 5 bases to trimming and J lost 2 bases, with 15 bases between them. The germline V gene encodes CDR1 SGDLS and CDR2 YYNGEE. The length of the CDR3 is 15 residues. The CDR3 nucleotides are TGTGCCAGCAGTCGACTAGATACTTCCACAGATACGCAGTATTTT. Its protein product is CASSRLDTSTDTQYF.

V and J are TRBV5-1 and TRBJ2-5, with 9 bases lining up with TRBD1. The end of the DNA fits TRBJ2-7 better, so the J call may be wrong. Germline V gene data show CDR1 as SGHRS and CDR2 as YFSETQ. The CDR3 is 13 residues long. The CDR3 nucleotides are TGCGCCAGCAGCATGGGACAGGGATACGAGCAGTACTTC. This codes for CASSMGQGYEQYF.

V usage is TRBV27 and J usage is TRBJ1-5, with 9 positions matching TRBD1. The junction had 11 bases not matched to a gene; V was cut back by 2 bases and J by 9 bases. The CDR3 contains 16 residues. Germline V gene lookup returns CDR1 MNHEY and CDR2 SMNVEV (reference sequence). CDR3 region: CASSLEGTGPPGPQHF. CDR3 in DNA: TGTGCCAGCAGTTTAGAGGGGACAGGGCCCCCTGGGCCCCAGCATTTT.

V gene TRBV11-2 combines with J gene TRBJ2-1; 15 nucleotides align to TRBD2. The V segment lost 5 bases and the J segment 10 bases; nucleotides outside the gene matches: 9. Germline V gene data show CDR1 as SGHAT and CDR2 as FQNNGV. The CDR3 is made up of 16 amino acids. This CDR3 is CASSRAGLAGGSEQFF. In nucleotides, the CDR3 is TGTGCCAGCAGCCGCGCGGGACTAGCGGGAGGCTCAGAGCAGTTCTTC.

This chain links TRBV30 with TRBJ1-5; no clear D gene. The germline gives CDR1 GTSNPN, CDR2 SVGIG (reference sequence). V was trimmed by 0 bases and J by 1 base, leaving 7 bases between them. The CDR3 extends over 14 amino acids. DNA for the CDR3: TGTGCCTGGAGTGTAGGAGTAAGCAATCAGCCCCAGCATTTT. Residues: CAWSVGVSNQPQHF.

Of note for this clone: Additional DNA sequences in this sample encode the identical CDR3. CDR3 sequence: CASSMGQSNTEAFF. The CDR3 coding sequence is TGTGCCAGTAGTATGGGACAGTCGAACACTGAAGCTTTCTTT. The chain joins TRBV19 to TRBJ1-1, with 7 bases fitting TRBD1. CDR1 is LNHDA and CDR2 is SQIVND in the germline V gene (reference sequence). Germline trimming cut 3 bases from V and 1 base from J; bases unmatched to any gene: 2. This CDR3 contains 14 residues.